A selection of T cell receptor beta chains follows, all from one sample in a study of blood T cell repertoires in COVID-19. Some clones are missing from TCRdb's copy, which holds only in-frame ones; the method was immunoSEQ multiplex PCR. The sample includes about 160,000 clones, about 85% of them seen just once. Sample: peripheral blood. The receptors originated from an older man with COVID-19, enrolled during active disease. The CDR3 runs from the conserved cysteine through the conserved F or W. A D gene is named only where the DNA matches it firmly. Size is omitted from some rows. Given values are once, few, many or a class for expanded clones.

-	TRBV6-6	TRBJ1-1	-	TGTGCCAGCAGCCCCCAGGGACTTGAAGCTTTCTTT	CASSPQGLEAFF
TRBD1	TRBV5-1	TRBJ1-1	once	TGCGCCAGCAGCAGCGGTGGGACAGGGACAGGCACTGAAGCTTTCTTT	CASSSGGTGTGTEAFF
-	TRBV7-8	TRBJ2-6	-	TGTGCCAGCAGCTTGCCGGCTGGGGCCAACGTCCTGACTTTC	CASSLPAGANVLTF
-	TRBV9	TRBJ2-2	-	TGTGCCAGCAGCGCCCTACACGGGACTCCCGGGGAGCTGTTTTTT	CASSALHGTPGELFF
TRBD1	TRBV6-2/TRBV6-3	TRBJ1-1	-	TGTGCCAGCAGCCGGACAGGGGAGAACACTGAAGCTTTCTTT	CASSRTGENTEAFF
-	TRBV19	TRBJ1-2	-	TGTGCCAGTAGTCCCCGACAGGCCCAGGGGGGCTACACCTTC	CASSPRQAQGGYTF
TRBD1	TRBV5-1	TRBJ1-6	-	TGCGCCAGCAGCTTGGAGGGACAGGGGAATAATTCACCCCTCCACTTT	CASSLEGQGNNSPLHF
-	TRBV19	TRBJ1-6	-	TGTGCCAGTAGTACGAGGGCTTCACCCCTCCACTTT	CASSTRASPLHF
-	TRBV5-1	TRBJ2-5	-	TGCGCCAGCAGCCTACCCGGGACAACAGGCGAGACCCAGTACTTC	CASSLPGTTGETQYF
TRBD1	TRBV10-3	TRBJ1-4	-	TGTGCCACCCGACAGGGGATCATTGAAAAACTGTTTTTT	CATRQGIIEKLFF
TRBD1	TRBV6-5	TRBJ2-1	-	TGTGCCAGCAGAGGGGACAGGGGATCCTACAATGAGCAGTTCTTC	CASRGDRGSYNEQFF
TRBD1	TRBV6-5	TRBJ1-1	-	TGTGCCAGCAGTTACTCGCAGGGGGCGCGCACTGAAGCTTTCTTT	CASSYSQGARTEAFF
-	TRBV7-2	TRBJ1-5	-	TGTGCCAGCAGCTTAGTTGTTAGGGGGAATCAGCCCCAGCATTTT	CASSLVVRGNQPQHF
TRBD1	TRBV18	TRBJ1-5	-	TGTGCCAGCTCACCGGGACAGGGGGAAGGACAGCCCCAGCATTTT	CASSPGQGEGQPQHF
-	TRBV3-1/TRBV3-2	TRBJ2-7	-	TGTGCCAGCAGCCAAGAATGTGGGGGCGGCCCTTACTACGAGCAGTACTTC	CASSQECGGGPYYEQYF
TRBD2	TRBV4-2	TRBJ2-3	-	TGTGCCAGCAGCCCTATGCCGTTGGCGGGGGACTTAATGCGCCCAGATACGCAGTATTTT	CASSPMPLAGDLMRPDTQYF
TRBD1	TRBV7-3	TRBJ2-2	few	TGTGCCAGCAGCAAAAGGGGGCCCGGGGAGCTGTTTTTT	CASSKRGPGELFF
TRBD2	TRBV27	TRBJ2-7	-	TGTGCCAGCAGTACTAGCGGGGTCATGGTCTACGAGCAGTACTTC	CASSTSGVMVYEQYF
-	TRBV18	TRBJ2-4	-	TGTGCCAGCTCCGGCAGGGGAGGGAAAAACATTCAGTACTTC	CASSGRGGKNIQYF
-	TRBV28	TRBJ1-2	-	TGTGCCAGCAGTTTATCACCCGGGGAGGGCTATGGCTACACCTTC	CASSLSPGEGYGYTF
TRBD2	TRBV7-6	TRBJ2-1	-	TGTGCCAGCAGCTTCGGTAGCGGGGGGGGAGACAATGAGCAGTTCTTC	CASSFGSGGGDNEQFF
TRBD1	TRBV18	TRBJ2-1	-	TGTGCCAGCTCACCTCAACAGGGGGCCGGTAATGAGCAGTTCTTC	CASSPQQGAGNEQFF
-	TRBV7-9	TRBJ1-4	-	TGTGCCAGCAGCTTATACACGGCGGCCTATAATGAAAAACTGTTTTTT	CASSLYTAAYNEKLFF
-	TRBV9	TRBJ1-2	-	TGTGCCAGCAGCGTAGAGTCAGGGCGAGGCTACACCTTC	CASSVESGRGYTF
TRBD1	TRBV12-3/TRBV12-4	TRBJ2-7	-	TGTGCCAGCAGTCTAGACAGGGACTACGAGCAGTACTTC	CASSLDRDYEQYF
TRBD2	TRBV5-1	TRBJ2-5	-	TGCGCCAGCAGCCTGGGACTAGCGGGGGGTTTTCAAGAGACCCAGTACTTC	CASSLGLAGGFQETQYF
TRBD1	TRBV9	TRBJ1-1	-	TGTGCCAGCAGCGTAGTACCCGACAGGGGTGAAGCTTTCTTT	CASSVVPDRGEAFF
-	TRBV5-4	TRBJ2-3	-	TGTGCCAGCAGACAGGTTTCAGCCCCAGATACGCAGTATTTT	CASRQVSAPDTQYF
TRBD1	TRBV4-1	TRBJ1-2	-	TGCGCCAGCAGCCTCCTTTGGACAGGGTACGGAGGCTACACCTTC	CASSLLWTGYGGYTF
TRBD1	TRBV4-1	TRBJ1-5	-	TGCGCCAGCAGCTTACAGGGGGGATATAGCAATCAGCCCCAGCATTTT	CASSLQGGYSNQPQHF
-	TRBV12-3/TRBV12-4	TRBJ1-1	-	TGTGCCAGCAGTTTTAGTGGGAACACTGAAGCTTTCTTT	CASSFSGNTEAFF
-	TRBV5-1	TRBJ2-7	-	TGCGCCAGCAGTGGGACAATCTCCTACGAGCAGTACTTC	CASSGTISYEQYF
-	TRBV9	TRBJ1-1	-	TGTGCCAGCAGCGTGTCCCCGCAGGGAAAAGGGAACACTGAAGCTTTCTTT	CASSVSPQGKGNTEAFF
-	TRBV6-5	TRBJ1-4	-	TGTGCCAGCAGTTCCCCCAGGGCTGATGAAAAACTGTTTTTT	CASSSPRADEKLFF
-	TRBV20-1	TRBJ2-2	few	TGCAGTGCTAGTGCTAGCGAACCGAACACCGGGGAGCTGTTTTTT	CSASASEPNTGELFF
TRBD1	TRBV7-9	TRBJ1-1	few	TGTGCCAGCAGCCCTCCGGGACAGCTAGGTATCTTT	CASSPPGQLGIF
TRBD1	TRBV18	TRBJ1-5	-	TGTGCCAGCTCACCAGGGACAGCTAACAATCAGCCCCAGCATTTT	CASSPGTANNQPQHF
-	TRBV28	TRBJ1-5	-	TGTGCCAGCAGTTTTAGCGACAGGCTCAATCAGCCCCAGCATTTT	CASSFSDRLNQPQHF
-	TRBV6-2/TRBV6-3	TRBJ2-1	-	TGTGCCAGCAGCTCACTAGGCTCCTACAATGAGCAGTTCTTC	CASSSLGSYNEQFF
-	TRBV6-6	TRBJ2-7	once	TGTGCCAGCAGTTACTCCCAGGGGTGGGGCGAGCAGTACTTC	CASSYSQGWGEQYF
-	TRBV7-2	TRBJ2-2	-	TGTGCCAACGGACAGTACACCGGGGAGCTGTTTTTT	CANGQYTGELFF
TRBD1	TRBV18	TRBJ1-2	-	TGTGCCAGCTCACCACGGACAGGGGATGGCTACACCTTC	CASSPRTGDGYTF
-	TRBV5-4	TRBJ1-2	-	TGTGCCAGCAGCCCCGGCCAGGGGTCGTGGAACTATGGCTACACCTTC	CASSPGQGSWNYGYTF
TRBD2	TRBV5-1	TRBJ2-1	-	TGCGCCAGCAGCGCGGGGGGGCAAAGCTCCTACAATGAGCAGTTCTTC	CASSAGGQSSYNEQFF
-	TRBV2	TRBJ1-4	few	TGTGCCAGCAGTGGGGGCGGAGAGATTAATGAAAAACTGTTTTTT	CASSGGGEINEKLFF
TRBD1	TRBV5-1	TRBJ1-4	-	TGCGCCAGCAGCCTACAGGGGGCCGGTGAAAAACTGTTTTTT	CASSLQGAGEKLFF
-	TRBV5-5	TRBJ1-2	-	TGTGCCAGCAGCTTTCCCGGGTATCGCGATGGCTACACCTTC	CASSFPGYRDGYTF
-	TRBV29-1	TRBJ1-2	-	TGCAGCGTCGGCAGGGCAAATGGCTACACCTTC	CSVGRANGYTF
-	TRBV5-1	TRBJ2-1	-	TGCGCCAGCAGCCTGCAGGGGTGGACCTACAATGAGCAGTTCTTC	CASSLQGWTYNEQFF
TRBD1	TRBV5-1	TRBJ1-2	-	TGCGCCAGCAGCCGACCCGGACAGGGGTATGGCTACACCTTC	CASSRPGQGYGYTF
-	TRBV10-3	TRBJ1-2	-	TGTGCCATCAGTGAGCGGGATACCTCCTATGGCTACACCTTC	CAISERDTSYGYTF